This entry is about one T cell receptor (beta chain). Original data processing: Estimated nucleated cell counts came from reference gene primer amplification. Using immunoSEQ multiplex PCR, the repertoire was profiled, and TCRdb retains in-frame clones only, with some absent. For V, J and clone size, that table is used; D and trimming come from the DNA. Of 250,000 to 300,000 clones in the sample, roughly 85% are singletons; the top ten hold 5% to 6.5%. The CDR3 runs 16 residues. The germline V gene encodes CDR1 MDHEN and CDR2 SYDVKM. Between the trimmed V and J ends, which lost 4 bases and 2 bases, there was a span of 16 bases. These data come from a study of blood T cell repertoires in COVID-19. Study background: The origin of the acute and convalescent COVID-19 samples was the United States, Italy and Spain. From T cells, B-cell-depleted T cells, or PBMCs came the material, which was cDNA or gDNA.

The sequence derives from a man aged 45-60 years with active or convalescent COVID-19. The sample taken for sequencing was peripheral blood. The J gene is TRBJ2-3, the V gene TRBV28; perhaps TRBD2 as D (6 bases). CDR3 protein: CASSSPGSGPTDTQYF. The CDR3 DNA reads as TGTGCCAGCAGTTCTCCCGGGAGCGGACCCACAGATACGCAGTATTTT.